The clone carrying this TCR beta chain has only one observation. These data are taken from a study of blood T cell repertoires in COVID-19. Study as a whole: Sample material is recorded as cDNA or gDNA derived from T cells, B-cell-depleted T cells, or PBMCs.

The CDR3 contains 15 residues. Germline loops: CDR1 LNHDA, CDR2 SQIVND (reference sequence). The V and J ends lost 6 bases and 4 bases respectively, with 19 bases between them. As originally analysed: Amplified reference gene primers provided the basis for estimating nucleated cell counts. The data were produced by immunoSEQ multiplex PCR, yet TCRdb's version contains in-frame clones alone and is incomplete. That table is the source of V, J and clone size, and D and trimming were worked out from the DNA. The sample has more than 70,000 clones, less than 95% seen once. The receptor comes from a young woman with acute or convalescent COVID-19. The V and J genes are TRBV19 and TRBJ2-7; TRBD2 is a possible D gene (6 bases). The sequenced sample consisted of peripheral blood. The CDR3 nucleotides are TGTGCCAGTAGCCTAAGGGGACTCCAAAGTTACGAGCAGTACTTC. Translating gives CASSLRGLQSYEQYF. The full variable domain, completed using reference TRBV19 and TRBJ2-7, is DGGITQSPKYLFRKEGQNVTLSCEQNLNHDAMYWYRQDPGQGLRLIYYSQIVNDFQKGDIAEGYSVSREKKESFPLTVTSAQKNPTAFYLCASSLRGLQSYEQYFGPGTRLTVT.